This T cell receptor (beta chain) was identified in a study of cytomegalovirus exposure and HLA in healthy donors. Study conclusions and caveats: Later work found most CMV-associated TCR beta chains apparently HLA-restricted.

This CDR3 has 14 amino acids. CDR1 and CDR2 from the germline V gene are MNHEY and SVGAGI. V was clipped by 6 bases and J by 5 bases, with 15 bases between them. Vbeta (60) and Jbeta (13) primers were used in the PCR. Assay used: immunoSEQ multiplex PCR; TCRdb lists only in-frame clones, some missing. The table includes 55,000 to 80,000 clones, roughly 77% detected once. This clone appeared a few times. What it binds is not known. This TCR was recovered from a middle-aged woman in good health and CMV-seropositive. The material sequenced was PBMCs. The rearrangement joins TRBV6-5 to TRBJ2-3; D is possibly TRBD2 (5 bases). The DNA for the CDR3 is TGTGCCAGCAGCCCCCCGGGGATGGAAGATACGCAGTATTTT. Its translation is CASSPPGMEDTQYF.